This T cell receptor (beta chain) was captured in a study of tumor-infiltrating lymphocytes in primary liver carcinoma. Study information: Tumor stage was T1-T3 N0M0, and tumor size was 4.2 to 10 cm across.

Study results and caveats: For tumor-adjacent and tumor-blood pairs, overlap was less than that seen for tumor region pairs. Against blood, tumors held a significantly higher top-250-clone fraction (p = 0.039).

Reverse transcription of approximately 500 ng total RNA with a constant-region primer produced TCR beta cDNA. Libraries covering TCR beta were generated through three nested multiplex PCR rounds (using a slightly modified ARM-PCR). TRBV1-TRBV30 forward primers and a C-beta reverse primer were used in the first two PCR rounds, which each ran for nine to ten cycles. Via MiXCR, TCRdb re-called the multiplex PCR reads, giving one row per CDR3 protein. The sample contains around 25,000 distinct CDR3 sequences, over 65% of which appear only once. DNA and RNA were both co-extracted from roughly 18-30 mg of bulk tissue that had not been sorted. Resection treated the patients' primary liver carcinoma. Germline CDR1 reads SGHRS; CDR2 reads YFSETQ. V was pared by 4 bases and J by 9 bases, with 20 bases between. The CDR3 loop spans 16 amino acids. In the case of this clonotype: The antigen is not known.

The clonotype comes from a man aged 40-49 years with primary liver carcinoma and hepatitis B virus infection. The V call is TRBV5-1, the J call TRBJ2-6; TRBD2 is a possible D gene (5 bases). Sequencing used liver tumor tissue from sampling region 3. As for subset: tumor region T3, left-lateral pole. CDR3 loop: CASSPRTDSRVNVLTF. The CDR3 DNA follows: TGCGCCAGCAGCCCCCGGACGGACTCTAGGGTCAACGTCCTGACTTTC.